These 20 T cell receptor beta chains were all obtained from the same sample, sequenced in a study of T-cell reconstitution after alpha-beta-depleted transplantation in children (dated by TCRdb to 2016 to 2017). Libraries came from PCR. The reads were generated on an Illumina HiSeq 2500. Molecular barcoding was employed in the preparation of TCR libraries, with unique molecular identifiers being used to normalize TCRbeta repertoire quantification. TCRdb's own reprocessing of the public reads used fastp at Q25 and MiXCR and kept productive beta chains. Each entry merges the rows of one CDR3 protein and shows their most common DNA and genes. In this sample the table shows roughly 500,000 distinct CDR3 sequences, 30% to 35% of which occur a single time. In total, the top ten clones hold 2% to 3% of the sample. The material was PBMCs from the stem cell graft donor, obtained from the stem cell graft. The receptor set was obtained from a human donor who donated a stem cell graft to a child with aplastic anemia.

This clonotype was seen once. J is TRBJ2-7 and V is TRBV27, with D possibly being TRBD1 (5 bases). The V and J ends lost 3 bases and 2 bases respectively, with 11 bases between them. This CDR3 has 14 residues. Germline CDR1 and CDR2: MNHEY and SMNVEV (reference sequence). The CDR3 nucleotides are TGTGCCAGCAGTTTCGCAGGGAACCCCTACGAGCAGTACGTC. Translation gives CASSFAGNPYEQYV.

This clonotype occurred a few times. The chain combines TRBV5-6 with TRBJ2-2, with TRBD2 matching over 10 bases. Germline CDR1 SGHDT, CDR2 YYEEEE. The CDR3 is made up of 16 amino acids. J gave up 8 bases and V 4 bases, and 11 bases lay outside the gene matches. This CDR3 reads CASSRALAGVRGELFF. CDR3 nucleotides: TGTGCCAGCAGCCGGGCCCTAGCGGGAGTACGAGGGGAGCTGTTTTTT.

J is TRBJ1-5 and V is TRBV7-9; no clear D gene. This CDR3 has 16 amino acids. Trimming removed 0 bases from V and 0 bases from J, with 9 bases in between. Germline loops: CDR1 SEHNR, CDR2 FQNEAQ (reference sequence). The CDR3 loop reads CASSLAGSHSNQPQHF. CDR3 DNA: TGTGCCAGCAGCTTAGCGGGCAGCCATAGCAATCAGCCCCAGCATTTT.

The chain joins TRBV19 to TRBJ2-1, with D perhaps matching TRBD2 (5 bases). The germline V gene encodes CDR1 LNHDA and CDR2 SQIVND (reference sequence). Trimming pared 5 bases from V and 6 bases from J, leaving 17 bases between. This CDR3 has 15 residues. The CDR3 DNA reads as TGTGCCAGTAGTTCCGGGCCTAGTCGGGGCAATGAGCAGTTCTTC. Translating it yields CASSSGPSRGNEQFF.

This clonotype was seen just once. This chain uses TRBV5-4 with TRBJ2-3; 10 bases match TRBD2. Germline loops: CDR1 SGHNT, CDR2 YYREEE (reference sequence). The trim removed 3 bases at V and 1 base at J, leaving 5 bases unmatched. This CDR3 comprises 16 residues. CDR3 residues: CASSWKREGGTDTQYF. CDR3 in DNA: TGTGCCAGCAGCTGGAAGCGGGAGGGGGGCACAGATACGCAGTATTTT.

This clonotype came up many times. The chain couples TRBV5-6 to TRBJ1-1; 8 bases are shared with TRBD1. Germline CDR1 is SGHDT and CDR2 is YYEEEE. J lost 5 bases, V lost 2 bases, and 5 bases had no gene match. The CDR3 is 14 amino acids. CDR3 sequence (DNA): TGTGCCAGCAGCTTTGGACAGGGTTTGACTGAAGCTTTCTTT. Its translation is CASSFGQGLTEAFF.

This clonotype was counted between two and nine times. As DNA, the CDR3 is TGCAGTGCTAGAGGTCTCGGGGCCCTCTATAATTCACCCCTCCACTTT. This translates into CSARGLGALYNSPLHF. V gene TRBV20-1 combines with J gene TRBJ1-6; D may be TRBD1 (5 bases). The germline CDR1 and CDR2 sequences are DFQATT and SNEGSKA (reference sequence). V was shortened by 1 base and J by 3 bases, with 13 bases between the two germline ends. The CDR3 has 16 amino acids.

In this sample, this clonotype turned up a few times. This sequence joins TRBV7-3 and TRBJ2-1, with 8 bases identical to TRBD1. With 5 bases clipped from V and 7 bases from J, the junction kept 7 bases outside the gene matches. The V gene's germline CDR1 is SGHTA and CDR2 FQGTGA. This CDR3 is 14 amino acids long. CDR3 residues: CASSPTGAVNEQFF. The CDR3 DNA is TGTGCCAGCAGCCCGACAGGGGCGGTGAATGAGCAGTTCTTC. Complete variable domain (other parts from reference TRBV7-3 and TRBJ2-1): GAGVSQTPSNKVTEKGKYVELRCDPISGHTALYWYRQSLGQGPEFLIYFQGTGAADDSGLPNDRFFAVRPEGSVSTLKIQRTERGDSAVYLCASSPTGAVNEQFFGPGTRLTVL.

This chain connects TRBV29-1 to TRBJ2-5, with D maybe TRBD1 (5 bases). This CDR3 is built from 14 residues. V was shortened by 3 bases and J by 2 bases, with 13 bases between the two germline ends. The V gene's germline CDR1 is SQVTM and CDR2 ANQGSEA. The CDR3 DNA reads TGCAGCGTTGATTGGGGCGTAGAACAAGAGACCCAGTACTTC. Translation gives CSVDWGVEQETQYF.

This chain connects TRBV20-1 to TRBJ2-2; D ambiguous. V was trimmed by 6 bases and J by 7 bases, leaving 15 bases between them. The CDR3 contains 13 residues. Germline-derived CDR1 and CDR2 are DFQATT and SNEGSKA (reference sequence). This chain's CDR3 is CSAPSRSRGELFF. The CDR3 bases are TGCAGTGCCCCCTCGAGGAGCCGCGGGGAGCTGTTTTTT.

V and J are TRBV11-2 and TRBJ2-7; 8 nucleotides align to TRBD2. Germline V lookup: CDR1 SGHAT, CDR2 FQNNGV. V lost 5 bases, J lost 7 bases, and 16 bases stayed unmatched. This CDR3 comprises 16 residues. The CDR3, as DNA: TGTGCCAGCAGCCAAGCGTCGGGCGGGAGGTTCGGTGAGCAGTACTTC. Its protein product is CASSQASGGRFGEQYF.

In this sample, this clonotype turned up a few times. The rearrangement uses TRBV20-1 and TRBJ1-2; D is uncertain. The CDR3 is made up of 14 amino acids. The V end was cut by 1 base, the J end by 8 bases, with 17 bases between. Germline V gives CDR1 DFQATT, CDR2 SNEGSKA (reference sequence). CDR3 DNA sequence: TGCAGTGCTAGAGCTTTATCGGGGATAGAGGGCTACACCTTC. Its translation: CSARALSGIEGYTF.

V is TRBV20-1 and J is TRBJ2-5; 10 nucleotides align to TRBD2. The CDR3 is 15 residues long. From germline, CDR1 is DFQATT and CDR2 SNEGSKA (reference sequence). The ends lost 3 bases at V and 1 base at J; junction bases unmatched: 5. The CDR3 bases are TGCAGTGCTAGCCCACTAGCGGGAATCCAAGAGACCCAGTACTTC. Translated, it gives CSASPLAGIQETQYF.

The chain combines TRBV29-1 with TRBJ2-1; 10 nucleotides agree with TRBD2. The V gene end was trimmed by 5 bases and the J gene end by 4 bases; junction bases not matched to a gene: 5. The CDR3 runs to 14 residues. Looked up from germline, CDR1 is SQVTM and CDR2 is ANQGSEA. The CDR3 DNA sequence: TGCAGCGTTATAGCGGGAGGCTTTTACAATGAGCAGTTCTTC. Translated, it gives CSVIAGGFYNEQFF.

A few counts support this clonotype. V usage is TRBV18 and J usage is TRBJ2-1; D gene ambiguous. Germline V CDR1 and CDR2: KGHSH, LQKENI. This CDR3 is built from 14 residues. Trimming took 4 bases from V and 9 from J, leaving 16 bases between them. The CDR3 sequence is CASSLQSQGAEQFF. DNA for the CDR3: TGTGCCAGCTCACTCCAGTCTCAAGGCGCTGAGCAGTTCTTC. The whole variable domain, remainder taken from reference TRBV18 and TRBJ2-1, is NAGVMQNPRHLVRRRGQEARLRCSPMKGHSHVYWYRQLPEEGLKFMVYLQKENIIDESGMPKERFSAEFPKEGPSILRIQQVVRGDSAAYFCASSLQSQGAEQFFGPGTRLTVL.

This sequence joins TRBV29-1 and TRBJ2-2; a possible D gene is TRBD1 (5 bases). CDR3 length: 16 residues. V was cut by 4 bases and J by 1 base, with 16 bases left in between. The germline CDR1 and CDR2 sequences are SQVTM and ANQGSEA. The CDR3 nucleotides read TGCAGCGTTGTCATTGCCAGGGCCAGGAACACCGGGGAGCTGTTTTTT. Its translation is CSVVIARARNTGELFF.

On this clonotype: The junction departs from the called germline gene at one end, perhaps through a read error. The chain joins TRBV6-5 to TRBJ2-1; D remains unclear. Germline V gene sequence: CDR1 MNHEY, CDR2 SVGAGI. The CDR3 consists of 14 residues. CDR3 coding DNA: TGTGCCAGCAGTTACACAATAGCTAACAATCAGCAGTTCTTC. Translated: CASSYTIANNQQFF.

A few counts support this clonotype. The chain links TRBV11-2 to TRBJ2-7; D gene unclear. This CDR3 is built from 13 residues. V shed 3 bases and J shed 1 base, with 7 bases lying between them. Germline V gene sequence: CDR1 SGHAT, CDR2 FQNNGV. The CDR3 coding sequence is TGTGCCAGCAGCTTCCCCGGTTCCTACGAGCAGTACTTC. Amino acids: CASSFPGSYEQYF.

This clonotype occurred a few times. The rearrangement links TRBV12-3 or TRBV12-4 to TRBJ2-3; D remains unclear. The V end lost 6 bases, the J end lost 0 bases, and 22 bases lay between the germline ends. CDR3 length equals 18 residues. Here the CDR3 DNA reads TGTGCCAGCAGCCCGAATTTAGTGAGTTCGGCCAGCACAGATACGCAGTATTTT. This translates into CASSPNLVSSASTDTQYF.

This clonotype has more than one count but fewer than ten. The J gene is TRBJ2-4, the V gene TRBV11-2; maybe TRBD2 (6 bases). In germline, CDR1 is SGHAT, CDR2 FQNNGV. This CDR3 spans 15 amino acids. The V gene lost 5 bases and the J gene lost 3 bases, with 14 bases spanning the gap. CDR3 region: CASSDLREFKNIQYF. In nucleotides, the CDR3 is TGTGCCAGCAGCGACCTACGGGAGTTCAAAAACATTCAGTACTTC.